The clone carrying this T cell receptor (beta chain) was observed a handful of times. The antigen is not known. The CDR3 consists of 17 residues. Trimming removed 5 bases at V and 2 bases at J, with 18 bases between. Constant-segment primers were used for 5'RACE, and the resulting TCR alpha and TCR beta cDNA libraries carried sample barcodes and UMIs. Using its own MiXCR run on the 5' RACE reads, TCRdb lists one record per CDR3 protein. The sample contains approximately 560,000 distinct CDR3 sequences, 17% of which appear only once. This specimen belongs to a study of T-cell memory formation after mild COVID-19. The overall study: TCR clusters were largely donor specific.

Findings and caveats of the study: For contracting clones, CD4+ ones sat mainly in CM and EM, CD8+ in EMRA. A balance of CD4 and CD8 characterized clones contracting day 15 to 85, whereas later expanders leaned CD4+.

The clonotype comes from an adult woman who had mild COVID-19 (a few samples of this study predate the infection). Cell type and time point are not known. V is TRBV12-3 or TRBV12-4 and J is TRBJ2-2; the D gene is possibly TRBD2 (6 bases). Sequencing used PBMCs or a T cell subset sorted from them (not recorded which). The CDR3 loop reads CASSPMWGDLNTGELFF. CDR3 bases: TGTGCCAGCAGTCCCATGTGGGGGGACCTTAACACCGGGGAGCTGTTTTTT.